This paragraph reports one T cell receptor beta chain. The antigen it binds to is not known. One base away there is no much larger clone; base qualities are not given. Reading from cysteine to phenylalanine, the CDR3 counts 15 amino acids. The read is trimmed to its CDR3 DNA, 45 bases read in frame from base 1. In the germline V gene (reference sequence), CDR1 corresponds to SGHAT and CDR2 to FQDESV. Trimming takes 1 base off V and 4 bases off J; junction bases not matched to a gene: 7. Focal radiation therapy combined with CTLA-4 blockade (ipilimumab) was tested in patients with chemo-refractory metastatic non-small-cell lung cancer. This record comes from a study of radiotherapy plus CTLA-4 blockade in lung cancer (dated by TCRdb to the late 2010s). At the level of the whole study: Among the enrolled patients, around 19% had an objective response, and roughly 30% reached disease control. Summary of the overall study and its limitations: The strongest predictors of response were reported to be early dynamic shifts in blood T cell clones along with a rise in serum interferon-beta following radiation. After treatment with radiotherapy and ipilimumab, TCR clones that originated in tumors expanded in peripheral blood.

The library relied on the immunoSEQ multiplex PCR assay. TCRdb took over this immuneACCESS table, retaining in-frame rearrangements with V and J assigned. Such tables are incomplete; in checked studies, under half of the missing clones stem from an unresolved V gene, and the remainder is unexplained. The sample profile shows tens of thousands of clones; approximately 86% of them were found once. The ten largest clones take up 2% to 2.5% of the sample. The specimen was peripheral blood, collected from a patient treated with radiotherapy plus ipilimumab. In this chain, TRBV11-1 is recombined with TRBJ2-7, with TRBD1 identical over 7 junction bases. The origin of this receptor is a human donor with non-small cell lung cancer who had a partial response to radiotherapy plus ipilimumab. The DNA reads as follows: TGTGCCAGCAGCTTAGTTATGGGACAGCAATACGAGCAGTACTTC. Its translation reads: CASSLVMGQQYEQYF.